This TCR beta chain was sequenced during a study of CD8+CD57+ T cells in acquired aplastic anemia. As for the study in general: Roughly 3.2 ug was the average amount of DNA from sorted CD4+ and CD8+ cells. Study conclusions and caveats: Overlap between patients and controls comprised roughly 28 CD8+ CDR3 sequences.

Profiles of TCR beta VDJ and CDR3 were generated from a genomic DNA template. TCRdb re-called the reads through MiXCR, storing one row per CDR3 protein. The table includes about 170,000 distinct CDR3 sequences, around 60% detected once. There are a few counts of this clonotype. Its antigen is unidentified. Trimming left V 0 bases short and J 5 bases short, with 7 bases between. Germline V gene lookup returns CDR1 LNHNV and CDR2 YYDKDF (reference sequence). The length of the CDR3 is 13 residues. The clonotype was recovered from a human donor in good health. Sequencing was done on a sample of sorted CD4+, CD8+, or CD8+CD57+ T cells (not recorded which) from PBMCs. The chain uses TRBV15 and TRBJ2-5; D gene uncertain. CDR3 protein: CATSRDEKETQYF. The CDR3 nucleotides are TGTGCCACCAGCAGAGACGAAAAGGAGACCCAGTACTTC.